This T cell receptor beta chain was found in a study of T cells of healthy individuals. This clonotype was detected only a few times. Between the trimmed V and J ends, which lost 0 bases and 0 bases, there was a span of 7 bases. Per germline, CDR1 LGHNA and CDR2 YNFKEQ. This CDR3 comprises 15 residues. TCRdb fed the 5' RACE reads into MiXCR, producing one record per CDR3 protein. The data show around 63,000 distinct CDR3 sequences, about 17% seen once. The sequence derives from a human donor in good health. V and J are TRBV4-2 and TRBJ2-3; D is unclear. DNA of the CDR3: TGTGCCAGCAGCCAAGATGCGGCTAGCACAGATACGCAGTATTTT. This sequence encodes CASSQDAASTDTQYF.